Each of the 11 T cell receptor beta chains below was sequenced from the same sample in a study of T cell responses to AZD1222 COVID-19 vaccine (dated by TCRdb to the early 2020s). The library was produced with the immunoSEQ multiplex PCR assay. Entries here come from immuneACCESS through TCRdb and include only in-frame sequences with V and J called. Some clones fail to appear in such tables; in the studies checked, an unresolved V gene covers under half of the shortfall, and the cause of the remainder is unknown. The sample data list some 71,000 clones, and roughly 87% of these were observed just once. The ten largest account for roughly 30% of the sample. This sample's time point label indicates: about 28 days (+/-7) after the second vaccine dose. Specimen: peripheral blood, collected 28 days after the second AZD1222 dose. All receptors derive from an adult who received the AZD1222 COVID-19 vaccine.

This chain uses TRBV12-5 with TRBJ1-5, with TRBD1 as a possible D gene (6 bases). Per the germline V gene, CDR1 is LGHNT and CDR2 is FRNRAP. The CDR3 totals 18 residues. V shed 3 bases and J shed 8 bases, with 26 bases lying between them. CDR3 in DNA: TGTGCTAGTGGTTTCGGGGTAAGGGCAGGGGCTGTGGAAGAGCCCCAGCATTTT. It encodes CASGFGVRAGAVEEPQHF.

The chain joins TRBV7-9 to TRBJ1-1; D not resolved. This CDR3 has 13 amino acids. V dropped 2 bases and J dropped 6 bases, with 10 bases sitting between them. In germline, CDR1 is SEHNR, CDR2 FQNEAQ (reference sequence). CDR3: CASSLIEGAEAFF. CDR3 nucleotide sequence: TGTGCCAGCAGCTTAATTGAGGGTGCTGAAGCTTTCTTT.

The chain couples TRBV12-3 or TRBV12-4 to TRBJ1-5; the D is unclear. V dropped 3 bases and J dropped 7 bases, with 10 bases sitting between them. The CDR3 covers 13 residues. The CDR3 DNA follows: TGTGCCAGCAGTTTGACGGAGCGGCAGCCCCAGCATTTT. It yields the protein CASSLTERQPQHF.

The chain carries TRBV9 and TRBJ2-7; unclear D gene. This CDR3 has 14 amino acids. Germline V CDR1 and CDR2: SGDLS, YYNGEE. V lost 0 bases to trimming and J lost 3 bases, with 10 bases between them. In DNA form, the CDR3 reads TGTGCCAGCAGCGTAGGTAGTTTAGGCTACGAGCAGTACTTC. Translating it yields CASSVGSLGYEQYF.

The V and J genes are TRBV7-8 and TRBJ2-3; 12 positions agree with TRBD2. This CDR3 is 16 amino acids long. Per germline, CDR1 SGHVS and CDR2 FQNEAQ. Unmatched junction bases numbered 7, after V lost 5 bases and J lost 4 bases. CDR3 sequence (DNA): TGTGCCAGCAGCGAATCTAGCGGGAGGGCCCCAGATACGCAGTATTTT. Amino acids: CASSESSGRAPDTQYF.

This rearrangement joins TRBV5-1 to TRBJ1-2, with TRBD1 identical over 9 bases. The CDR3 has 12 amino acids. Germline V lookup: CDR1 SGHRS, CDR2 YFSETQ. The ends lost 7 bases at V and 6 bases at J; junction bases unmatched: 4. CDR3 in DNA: TGCGCCAGCTTTCGGGACAGGGATGGCTACACCTTC. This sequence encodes CASFRDRDGYTF.

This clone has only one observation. The CDR3 DNA is TGTGCCAGTAGTACCCAAGCCGGGCCCTATTACGAGCAGTACTTC. Residues: CASSTQAGPYYEQYF. This chain uses TRBV19 with TRBJ2-7; D not resolved. The CDR3 is 15 amino acids. CDR1 and CDR2 from the germline V gene are LNHDA and SQIVND (reference sequence). Trimming removed 4 bases at V and 4 bases at J, with 17 bases between.

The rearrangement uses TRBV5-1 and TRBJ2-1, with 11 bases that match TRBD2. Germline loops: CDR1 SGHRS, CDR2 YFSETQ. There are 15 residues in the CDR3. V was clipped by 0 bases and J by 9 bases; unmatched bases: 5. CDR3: CASSLVAGGPGEQFF. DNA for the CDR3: TGCGCCAGCAGCTTGGTAGCGGGAGGGCCCGGTGAGCAGTTCTTC.

CDR3: CASRHTEAFF. Written as DNA, the CDR3 is TGTGCCAGCAGACACACTGAAGCTTTCTTT. This chain uses TRBV28 with TRBJ1-1; the D is unclear. The germline CDR1 and CDR2 sequences are MDHEN and SYDVKM. Between the trimmed V and J ends, which lost 6 bases and 3 bases, there was a span of 2 bases. The CDR3 runs 10 residues.

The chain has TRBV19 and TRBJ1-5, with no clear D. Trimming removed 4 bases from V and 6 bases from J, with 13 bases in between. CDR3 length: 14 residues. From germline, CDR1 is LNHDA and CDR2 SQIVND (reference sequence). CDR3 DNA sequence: TGTGCCAGTAGTAAGTCCAACAGAATTCAGCCCCAGCATTTT. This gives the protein CASSKSNRIQPQHF.

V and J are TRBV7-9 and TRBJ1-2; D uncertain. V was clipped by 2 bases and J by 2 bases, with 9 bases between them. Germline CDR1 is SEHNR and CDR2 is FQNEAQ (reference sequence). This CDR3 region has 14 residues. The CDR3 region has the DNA TGTGCCAGCAGCTTAAGCGGGTCAAACTATGGCTACACCTTC. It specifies CASSLSGSNYGYTF. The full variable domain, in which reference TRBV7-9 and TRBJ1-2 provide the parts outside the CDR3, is DTGVSQNPRHKITKRGQNVTFRCDPISEHNRLYWYRQTLGQGPEFLTYFQNEAQLEKSRLLSDRFSAERPKGSFSTLEIQRTEQGDSAMYLCASSLSGSNYGYTFGSGTRLTVV.